The clone carrying this T cell receptor beta chain was seen a few times. The CDR3 consists of 15 residues. Germline CDR1 is DFQATT and CDR2 is SNEGSKA (reference sequence). V shed 1 base, J shed 2 bases, and the junction held 7 bases outside the gene matches. The data are from a study of T cells of healthy individuals. Using its own MiXCR run on the 5' RACE reads, TCRdb lists one record per CDR3 protein. The profile shows around 98,000 distinct CDR3 sequences, approximately 16% of them singletons. The receptor was derived from a human donor in good health. J is TRBJ2-7 and V is TRBV20-1; 8 nucleotides match TRBD2. CDR3 sequence reads: CSARAPAGATYEQYF. The CDR3 DNA follows: TGCAGTGCTAGAGCCCCAGCGGGGGCGACCTACGAGCAGTACTTC.